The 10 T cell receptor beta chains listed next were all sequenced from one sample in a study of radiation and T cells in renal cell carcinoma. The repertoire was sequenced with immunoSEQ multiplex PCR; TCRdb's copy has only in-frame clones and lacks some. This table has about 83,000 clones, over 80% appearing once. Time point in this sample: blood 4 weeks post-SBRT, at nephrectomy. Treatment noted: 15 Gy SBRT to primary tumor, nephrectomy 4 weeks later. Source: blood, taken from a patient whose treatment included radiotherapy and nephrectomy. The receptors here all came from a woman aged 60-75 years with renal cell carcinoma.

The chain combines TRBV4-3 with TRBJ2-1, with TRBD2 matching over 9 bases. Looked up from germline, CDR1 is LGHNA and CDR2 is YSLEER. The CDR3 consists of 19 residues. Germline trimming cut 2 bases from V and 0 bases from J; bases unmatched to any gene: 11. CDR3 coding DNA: TGCGCCAGCAGCCAAATGGGGCCATATAGCGGGAGCTCCTACAATGAGCAGTTCTTC. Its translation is CASSQMGPYSGSSYNEQFF.

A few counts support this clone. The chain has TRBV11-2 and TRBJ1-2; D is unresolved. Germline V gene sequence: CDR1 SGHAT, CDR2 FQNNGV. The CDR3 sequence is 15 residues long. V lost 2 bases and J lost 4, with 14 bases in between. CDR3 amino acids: CASSLSPLPIYGYTF. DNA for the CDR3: TGTGCCAGCAGCTTAAGTCCGTTGCCCATCTATGGCTACACCTTC.

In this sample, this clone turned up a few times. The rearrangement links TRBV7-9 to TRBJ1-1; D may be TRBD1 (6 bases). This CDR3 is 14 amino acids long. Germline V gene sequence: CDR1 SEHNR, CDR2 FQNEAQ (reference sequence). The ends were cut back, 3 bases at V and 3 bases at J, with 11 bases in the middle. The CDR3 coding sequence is TGTGCCAGCAGCTTCACAGGGCCTTACACTGAAGCTTTCTTT. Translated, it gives CASSFTGPYTEAFF. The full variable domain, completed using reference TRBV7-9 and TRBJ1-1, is DTGVSQNPRHKITKRGQNVTFRCDPISEHNRLYWYRQTLGQGPEFLTYFQNEAQLEKSRLLSDRFSAERPKGSFSTLEIQRTEQGDSAMYLCASSFTGPYTEAFFGQGTRLTVV.

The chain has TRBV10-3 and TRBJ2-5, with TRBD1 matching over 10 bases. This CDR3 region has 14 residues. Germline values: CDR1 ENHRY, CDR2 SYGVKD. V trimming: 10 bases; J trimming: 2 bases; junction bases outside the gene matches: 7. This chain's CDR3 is CATNRDRGQETQYF. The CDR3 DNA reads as TGTGCCACGAACCGGGACAGGGGTCAAGAGACCCAGTACTTC.

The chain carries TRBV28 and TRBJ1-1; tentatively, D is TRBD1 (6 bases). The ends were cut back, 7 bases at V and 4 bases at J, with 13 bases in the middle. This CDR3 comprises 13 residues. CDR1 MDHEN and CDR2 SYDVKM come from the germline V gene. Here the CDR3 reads CASTGGGGTEAFF. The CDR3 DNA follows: TGTGCCAGCACGGGGGGAGGGGGCACTGAAGCTTTCTTT.

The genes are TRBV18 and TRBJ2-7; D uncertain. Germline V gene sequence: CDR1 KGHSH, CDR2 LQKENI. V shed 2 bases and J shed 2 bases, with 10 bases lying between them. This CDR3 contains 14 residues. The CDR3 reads CASSPATEPYEQYF. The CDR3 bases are TGTGCCAGCTCACCAGCCACAGAACCCTACGAGCAGTACTTC.

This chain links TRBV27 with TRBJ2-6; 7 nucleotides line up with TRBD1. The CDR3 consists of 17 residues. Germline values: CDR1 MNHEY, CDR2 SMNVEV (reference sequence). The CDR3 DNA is TGTGTACAGGGGTTATGGCCGGATTCCTCTGGGGCCAACGTCCTGACTTTC. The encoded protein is CVQGLWPDSSGANVLTF.

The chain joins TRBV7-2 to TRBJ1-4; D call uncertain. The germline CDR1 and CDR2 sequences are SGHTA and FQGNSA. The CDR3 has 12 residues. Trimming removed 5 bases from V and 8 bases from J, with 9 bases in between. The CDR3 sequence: CASSPRVEKLFF. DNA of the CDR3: TGTGCCAGCAGCCCCCGCGTAGAAAAACTGTTTTTT. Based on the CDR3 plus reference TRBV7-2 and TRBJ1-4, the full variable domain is GAGVSQSPSNKVTEKGKDVELRCDPISGHTALYWYRQSLGQGLEFLIYFQGNSAPDKSGLPSDRFSAERTGGSVSTLTIQRTQQEDSAVYLCASSPRVEKLFFGSGTQLSVL.

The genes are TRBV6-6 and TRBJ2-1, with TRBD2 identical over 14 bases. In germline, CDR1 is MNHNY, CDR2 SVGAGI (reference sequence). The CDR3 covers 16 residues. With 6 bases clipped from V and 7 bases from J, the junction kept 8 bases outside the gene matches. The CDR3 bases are TGTGCCAGCAGGCCCTCCGGGACTAGCGGGGGTAATGAGCAGTTCTTC. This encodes CASRPSGTSGGNEQFF.

In DNA form, the CDR3 reads TGTGCCAGCCACGACGGGACAGTGCTTGCCTATGGCTACACCTTC. It is translated as CASHDGTVLAYGYTF. V usage is TRBV2 and J usage is TRBJ1-2; 7 positions match TRBD1. The CDR3 is made up of 15 amino acids. With V trimmed by 8 bases and J by 4 bases, 13 bases remained unmatched. The germline V gene has CDR1 SNHLY and CDR2 FYNNEI.